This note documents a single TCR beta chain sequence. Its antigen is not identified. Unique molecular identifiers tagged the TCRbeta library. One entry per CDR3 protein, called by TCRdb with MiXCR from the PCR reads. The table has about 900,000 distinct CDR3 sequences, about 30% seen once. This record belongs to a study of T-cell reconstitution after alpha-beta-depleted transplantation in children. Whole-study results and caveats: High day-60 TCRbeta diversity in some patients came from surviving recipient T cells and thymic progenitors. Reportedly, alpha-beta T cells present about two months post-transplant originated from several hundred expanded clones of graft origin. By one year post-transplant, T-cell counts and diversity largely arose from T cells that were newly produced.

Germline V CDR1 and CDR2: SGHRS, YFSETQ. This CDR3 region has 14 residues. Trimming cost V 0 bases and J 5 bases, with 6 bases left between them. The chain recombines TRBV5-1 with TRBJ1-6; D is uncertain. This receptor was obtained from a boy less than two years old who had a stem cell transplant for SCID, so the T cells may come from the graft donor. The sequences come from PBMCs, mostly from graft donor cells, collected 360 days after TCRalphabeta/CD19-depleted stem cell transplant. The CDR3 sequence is CASSLVRDNSPLHF. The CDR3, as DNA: TGCGCCAGCAGCTTGGTACGGGATAATTCACCCCTCCACTTT.